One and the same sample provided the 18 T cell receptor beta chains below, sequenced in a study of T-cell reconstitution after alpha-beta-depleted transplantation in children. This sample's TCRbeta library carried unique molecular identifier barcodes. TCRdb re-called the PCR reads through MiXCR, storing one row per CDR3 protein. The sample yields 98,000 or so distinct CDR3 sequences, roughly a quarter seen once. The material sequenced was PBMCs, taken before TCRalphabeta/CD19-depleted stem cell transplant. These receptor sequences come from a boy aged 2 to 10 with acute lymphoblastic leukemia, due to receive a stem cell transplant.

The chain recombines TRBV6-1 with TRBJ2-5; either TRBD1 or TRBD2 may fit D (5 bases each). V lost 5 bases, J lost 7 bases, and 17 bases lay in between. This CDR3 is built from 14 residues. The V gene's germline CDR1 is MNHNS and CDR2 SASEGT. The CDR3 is CASSLGDRGVTQYF. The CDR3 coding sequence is TGTGCCAGCAGTCTCGGGGACCGAGGGGTGACCCAGTACTTC.

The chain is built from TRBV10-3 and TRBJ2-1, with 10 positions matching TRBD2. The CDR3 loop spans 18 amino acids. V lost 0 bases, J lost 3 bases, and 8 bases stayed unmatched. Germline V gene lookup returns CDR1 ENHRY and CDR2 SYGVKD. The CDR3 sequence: CAISESESGTSDYNEQFF. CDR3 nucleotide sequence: TGTGCCATCAGTGAGTCCGAATCCGGGACTAGCGACTACAATGAGCAGTTCTTC.

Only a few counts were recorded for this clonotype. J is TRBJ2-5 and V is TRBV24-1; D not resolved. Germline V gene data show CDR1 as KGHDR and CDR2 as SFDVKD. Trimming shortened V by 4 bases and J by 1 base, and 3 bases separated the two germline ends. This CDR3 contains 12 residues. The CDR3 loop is CATSDFQETQYF. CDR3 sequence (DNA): TGTGCCACCAGTGACTTCCAAGAGACCCAGTACTTC.

CDR3 sequence: CASSPTGRAPDTQYF. The DNA for the CDR3 is TGCGCCAGCAGCCCCACCGGGAGGGCCCCAGATACGCAGTATTTT. The chain couples TRBV5-1 to TRBJ2-3, with TRBD2 matching 8 bases. This CDR3 has 15 residues. Germline V gene sequence: CDR1 SGHRS, CDR2 YFSETQ. With 4 bases clipped from V and 4 bases from J, the junction kept 8 bases outside the gene matches.

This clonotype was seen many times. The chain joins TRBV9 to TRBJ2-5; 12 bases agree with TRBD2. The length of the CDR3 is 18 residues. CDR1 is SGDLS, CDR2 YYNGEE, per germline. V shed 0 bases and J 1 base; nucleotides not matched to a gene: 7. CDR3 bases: TGTGCCAGCAGCGTAGCTACCCTAGCGGGAGGGCGCCAAGAGACCCAGTACTTC. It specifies CASSVATLAGGRQETQYF.

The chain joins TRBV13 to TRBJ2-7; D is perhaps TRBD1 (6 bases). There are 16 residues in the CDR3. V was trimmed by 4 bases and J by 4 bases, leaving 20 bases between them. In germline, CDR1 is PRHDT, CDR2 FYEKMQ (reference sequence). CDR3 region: CASSYSPGTQTYEQYF. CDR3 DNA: TGTGCCAGCAGCTACTCCCCCGGGACACAAACTTACGAGCAGTACTTC.

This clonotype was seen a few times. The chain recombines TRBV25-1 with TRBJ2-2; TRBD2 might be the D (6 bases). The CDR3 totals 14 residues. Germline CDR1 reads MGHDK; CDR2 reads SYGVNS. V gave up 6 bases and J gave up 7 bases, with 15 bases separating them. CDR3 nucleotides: TGTGCCAGCAGGGCGGAGGGGCGGAACGGGGAGCTGTTTTTT. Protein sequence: CASRAEGRNGELFF.

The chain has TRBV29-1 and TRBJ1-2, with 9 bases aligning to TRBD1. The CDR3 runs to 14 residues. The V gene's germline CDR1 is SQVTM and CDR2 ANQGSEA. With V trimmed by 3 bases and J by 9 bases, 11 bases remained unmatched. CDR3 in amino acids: CSVDQTGQGLRYTF. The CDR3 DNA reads TGCAGCGTTGATCAGACGGGACAGGGCTTACGCTACACCTTC. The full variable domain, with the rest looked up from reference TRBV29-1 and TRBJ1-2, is SAVISQKPSRDICQRGTSLTIQCQVDSQVTMMFWYRQQPGQSLTLIATANQGSEATYESGFVIDKFPISRPNLTFSTLTVSNMSPEDSSIYLCSVDQTGQGLRYTFGSGTRLTVV.

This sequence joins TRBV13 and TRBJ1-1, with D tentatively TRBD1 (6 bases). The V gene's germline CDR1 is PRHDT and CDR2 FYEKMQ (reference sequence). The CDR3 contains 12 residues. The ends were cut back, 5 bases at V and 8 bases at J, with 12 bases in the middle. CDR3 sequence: CASSPRTGEAFF. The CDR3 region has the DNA TGTGCCAGCAGCCCCCGCACAGGGGAAGCTTTCTTT.

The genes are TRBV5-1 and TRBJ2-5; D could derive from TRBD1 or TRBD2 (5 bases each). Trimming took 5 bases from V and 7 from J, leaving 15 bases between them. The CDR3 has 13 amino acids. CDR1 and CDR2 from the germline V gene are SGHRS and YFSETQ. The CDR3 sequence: CASRRDGGRTQYF. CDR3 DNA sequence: TGCGCCAGCAGACGGGACGGCGGAAGGACCCAGTACTTC.

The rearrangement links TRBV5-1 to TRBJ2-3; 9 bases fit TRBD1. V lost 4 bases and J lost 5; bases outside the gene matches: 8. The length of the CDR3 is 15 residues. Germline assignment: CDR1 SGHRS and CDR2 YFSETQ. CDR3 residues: CASSVDGTGQDTQYF. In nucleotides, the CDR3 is TGCGCCAGCAGCGTGGATGGGACAGGGCAAGATACGCAGTATTTT.

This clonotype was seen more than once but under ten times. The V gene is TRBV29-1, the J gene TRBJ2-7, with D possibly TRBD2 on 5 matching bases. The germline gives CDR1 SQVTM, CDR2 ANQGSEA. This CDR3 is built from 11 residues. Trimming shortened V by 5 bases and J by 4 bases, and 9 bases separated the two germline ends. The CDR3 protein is CSVRRNYEQYF. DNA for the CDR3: TGCAGCGTTAGGAGGAATTACGAGCAGTACTTC.

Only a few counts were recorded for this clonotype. CDR3 sequence: CASSRFSGTSTPGEQFF. In DNA, the CDR3 is TGCGCCAGCAGTCGGTTTTCTGGGACTTCCACTCCGGGTGAGCAGTTCTTC. The V call is TRBV5-1, the J call TRBJ2-1; D might be TRBD2 (6 bases). The V gene lost 5 bases and the J gene lost 9 bases, with 27 bases spanning the gap. CDR1 SGHRS and CDR2 YFSETQ come from the germline V gene. This CDR3 is built from 17 residues.

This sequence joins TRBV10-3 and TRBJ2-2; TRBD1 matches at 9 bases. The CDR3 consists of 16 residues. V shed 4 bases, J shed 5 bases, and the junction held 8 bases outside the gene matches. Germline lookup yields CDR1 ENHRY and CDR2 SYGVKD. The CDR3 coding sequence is TGTGCCATCAGTGTACGGGGACAGGGTCAAACCGGGGAGCTGTTTTTT. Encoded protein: CAISVRGQGQTGELFF.

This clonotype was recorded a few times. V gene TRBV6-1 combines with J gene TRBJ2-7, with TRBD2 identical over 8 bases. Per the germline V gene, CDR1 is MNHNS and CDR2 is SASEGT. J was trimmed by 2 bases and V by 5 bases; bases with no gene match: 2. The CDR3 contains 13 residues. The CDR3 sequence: CASSIAGPYEQYF. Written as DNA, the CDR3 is TGTGCCAGCAGTATAGCGGGACCCTACGAGCAGTACTTC.

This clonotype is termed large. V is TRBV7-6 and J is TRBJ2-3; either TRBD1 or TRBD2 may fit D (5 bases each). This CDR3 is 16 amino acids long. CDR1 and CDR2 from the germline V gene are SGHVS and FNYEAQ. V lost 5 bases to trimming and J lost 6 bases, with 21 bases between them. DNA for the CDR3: TGTGCCAGCAGCGAAAATCCGGGCCGAGGGGCCGATACGCAGTATTTT. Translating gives CASSENPGRGADTQYF.

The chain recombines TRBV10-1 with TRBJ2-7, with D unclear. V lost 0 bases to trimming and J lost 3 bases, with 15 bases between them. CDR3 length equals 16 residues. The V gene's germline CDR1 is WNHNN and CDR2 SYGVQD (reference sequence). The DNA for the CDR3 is TGCGCCAGCAGTGAGTCAGAGCTTCTACGATACTACGAGCAGTACTTC. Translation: CASSESELLRYYEQYF.

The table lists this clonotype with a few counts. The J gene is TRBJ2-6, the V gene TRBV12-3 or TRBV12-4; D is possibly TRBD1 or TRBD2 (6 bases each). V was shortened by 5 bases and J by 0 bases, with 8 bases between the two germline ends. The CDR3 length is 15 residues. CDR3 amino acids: CASSGGLSGANVLTF. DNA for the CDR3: TGTGCCAGCAGTGGGGGGCTCTCTGGGGCCAACGTCCTGACTTTC.